Listed below are T cell receptor beta chains from one sample, sequenced in a study of regulatory T cells. Only in-frame clones appear in the TCRdb table, and some are missing; sequencing was by immunoSEQ multiplex PCR. The table includes tens of thousands of clones, 70% to 90% detected once. Source material: conventional CD4+ T cells sorted from blood. All receptors come from a person aged 18-30 years with CD3G deficiency. Each CDR3 is given with its conserved first and last residue. The order of the fields is D gene, clone size, V gene, J gene, CDR3 protein, CDR3 DNA. A D gene is named only where the DNA matches it firmly. The size of a clone is reported for some rows only, either as once, few or many, or as a class for expanded clones.

>TRBD2|.|TRBV10-3|TRBJ2-7
CAISENRGAYEQYF
TGTGCCATCAGTGAGAATCGGGGGGCCTACGAGCAGTACTTC
>.|.|TRBV28|TRBJ1-2
CASSGGAGEEGYTF
TGTGCCAGCAGCGGAGGCGCAGGGGAGGAAGGCTACACCTTC
>.|.|TRBV28|TRBJ1-1
CASSTLGRRFEAFF
TGTGCCAGCAGTACCCTGGGACGGAGATTTGAAGCTTTCTTT
>.|.|TRBV10-3|TRBJ2-1
CATSGVGNEQFF
TGTGCCACCTCCGGGGTAGGGAATGAGCAGTTCTTC
>TRBD1|.|TRBV5-1|TRBJ2-7
CASSLLGQGNEQYF
TGCGCCAGCAGCCTCTTGGGACAGGGGAACGAGCAGTACTTC
>.|.|TRBV28|TRBJ1-1
CASRREAFF
TGTGCCAGCAGGCGTGAAGCTTTCTTT
>.|.|TRBV18|TRBJ2-5
CASSLGAAETQYF
TGTGCCAGCTCCCTTGGCGCCGCAGAGACCCAGTACTTC
>.|once|TRBV28|TRBJ2-5
CASSFGEQGRRETQYF
TGTGCCAGCAGTTTTGGGGAGCAGGGGCGACGGGAGACCCAGTACTTC
>.|.|TRBV7-2|TRBJ2-7
CASSLVQGLRMGEQYF
TGTGCCAGCAGCTTAGTCCAAGGCTTAAGGATGGGCGAGCAGTACTTC
>TRBD1|.|TRBV28|TRBJ2-7
CASSRDRGYEQYF
TGTGCCAGCAGTCGGGACAGGGGCTACGAGCAGTACTTC
>.|.|TRBV6-1|TRBJ1-2
CASSGGRPVDGGYTF
TGTGCCAGCAGTGGGGGCAGGCCCGTTGATGGGGGCTACACCTTC
>TRBD1|.|TRBV28|TRBJ1-1
CASSTPGQGNTEAFF
TGTGCCAGCAGTACCCCGGGACAGGGGAACACTGAAGCTTTCTTT
>.|.|TRBV5-1|TRBJ1-1
CASSLMPGSEAFF
TGCGCCAGCAGCTTGATGCCCGGGTCCGAAGCTTTCTTT
>.|.|TRBV28|TRBJ2-5
CASSSLGGSVGETQYF
TGTGCCAGCAGTTCTCTCGGGGGTAGCGTAGGAGAGACCCAGTACTTC